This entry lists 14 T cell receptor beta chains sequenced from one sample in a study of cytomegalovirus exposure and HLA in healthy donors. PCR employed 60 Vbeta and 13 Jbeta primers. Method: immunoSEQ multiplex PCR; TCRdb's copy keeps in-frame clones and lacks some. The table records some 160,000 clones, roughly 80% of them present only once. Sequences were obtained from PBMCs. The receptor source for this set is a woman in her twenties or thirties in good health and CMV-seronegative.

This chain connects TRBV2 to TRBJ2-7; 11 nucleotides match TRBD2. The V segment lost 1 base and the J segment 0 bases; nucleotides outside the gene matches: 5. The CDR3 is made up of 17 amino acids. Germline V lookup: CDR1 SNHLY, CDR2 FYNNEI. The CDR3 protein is CASSEVGLAESSYEQYF. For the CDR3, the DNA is TGTGCCAGCAGTGAAGTGGGACTAGCGGAGAGCTCCTACGAGCAGTACTTC. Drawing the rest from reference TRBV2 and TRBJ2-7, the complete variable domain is EPEVTQTPSHQVTQMGQEVILRCVPISNHLYFYWYRQILGQKVEFLVSFYNNEISEKSEIFDDQFSVERPDGSNFTLKIRSTKLEDSAMYFCASSEVGLAESSYEQYFGPGTRLTVT.

CDR3 in amino acids: CASSPAGQGEETQYF. CDR3 DNA sequence: TGTGCCAGCAGCCCCGCGGGACAGGGGGAAGAGACCCAGTACTTC. V gene TRBV13 combines with J gene TRBJ2-5; the match to TRBD1 covers 11 bases. V was clipped by 5 bases and J by 3 bases; unmatched bases: 5. Germline V gives CDR1 PRHDT, CDR2 FYEKMQ (reference sequence). CDR3 length equals 15 residues. Using reference TRBV13 and TRBJ2-5 for the parts outside the CDR3, the full variable domain is AAGVIQSPRHLIKEKRETATLKCYPIPRHDTVYWYQQGPGQDPQFLISFYEKMQSDKGSIPDRFSAQQFSDYHSELNMSSLELGDSALYFCASSPAGQGEETQYFGPGTRLLVL.

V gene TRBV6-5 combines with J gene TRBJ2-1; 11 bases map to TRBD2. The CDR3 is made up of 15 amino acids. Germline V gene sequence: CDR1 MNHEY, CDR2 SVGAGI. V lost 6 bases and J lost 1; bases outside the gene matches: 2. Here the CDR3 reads CASRIAGGSYNEQFF. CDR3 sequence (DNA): TGTGCCAGCAGAATAGCGGGGGGGTCCTACAATGAGCAGTTCTTC.

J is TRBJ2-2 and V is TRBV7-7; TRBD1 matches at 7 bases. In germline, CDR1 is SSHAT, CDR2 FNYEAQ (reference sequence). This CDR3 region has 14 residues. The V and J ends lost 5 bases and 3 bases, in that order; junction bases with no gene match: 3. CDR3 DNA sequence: TGTGCCAGCAGCAGTCAGGGGGACACCGGGGAGCTGTTTTTT. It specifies CASSSQGDTGELFF. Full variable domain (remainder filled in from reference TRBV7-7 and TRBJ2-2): GAGVSQSPRYKVTKRGQDVTLRCDPISSHATLYWYQQALGQGPEFLTYFNYEAQPDKSGLPSDRFSAERPEGSISTLTIQRTEQRDSAMYRCASSSQGDTGELFFGEGSRLTVL.

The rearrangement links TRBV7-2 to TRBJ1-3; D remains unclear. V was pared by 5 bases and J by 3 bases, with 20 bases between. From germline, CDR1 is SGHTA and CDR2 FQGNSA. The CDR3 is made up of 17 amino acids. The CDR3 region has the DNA TGTGCCAGCAGCCGAGCCCCCGTGGTAGCTGGTGGAAACACCATATATTTT. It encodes CASSRAPVVAGGNTIYF. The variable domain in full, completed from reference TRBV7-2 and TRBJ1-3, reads GAGVSQSPSNKVTEKGKDVELRCDPISGHTALYWYRQSLGQGLEFLIYFQGNSAPDKSGLPSDRFSAERTGGSVSTLTIQRTQQEDSAVYLCASSRAPVVAGGNTIYFGEGSWLTVV.

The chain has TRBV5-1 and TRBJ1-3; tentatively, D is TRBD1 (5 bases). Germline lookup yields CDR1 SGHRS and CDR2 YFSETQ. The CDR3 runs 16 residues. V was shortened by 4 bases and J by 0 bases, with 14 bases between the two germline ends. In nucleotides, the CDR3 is TGCGCCAGCAGCCTGAGGGAGGGACGCTCTGGAAACACCATATATTTT. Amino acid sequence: CASSLREGRSGNTIYF.

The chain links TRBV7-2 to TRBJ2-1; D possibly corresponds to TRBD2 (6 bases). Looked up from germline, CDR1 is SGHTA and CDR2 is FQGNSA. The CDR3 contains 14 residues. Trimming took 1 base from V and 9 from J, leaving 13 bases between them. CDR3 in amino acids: CASSLGGGGVEQFF. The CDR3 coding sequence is TGTGCCAGCAGCTTAGGGGGAGGAGGCGTTGAGCAGTTCTTC.

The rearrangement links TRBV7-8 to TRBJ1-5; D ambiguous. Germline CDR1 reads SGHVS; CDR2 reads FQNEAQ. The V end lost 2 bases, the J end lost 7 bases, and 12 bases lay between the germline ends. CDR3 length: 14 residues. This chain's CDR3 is CASSLTEVNQPQHF. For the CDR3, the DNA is TGTGCCAGCAGCTTAACGGAGGTTAACCAGCCCCAGCATTTT.

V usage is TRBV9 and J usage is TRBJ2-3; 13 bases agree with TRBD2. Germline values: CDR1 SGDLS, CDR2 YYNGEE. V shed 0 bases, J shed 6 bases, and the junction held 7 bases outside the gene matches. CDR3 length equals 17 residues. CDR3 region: CASSVGQLAGGSDTQYF. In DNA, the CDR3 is TGTGCCAGCAGCGTAGGTCAACTAGCGGGGGGGTCGGATACGCAGTATTTT.

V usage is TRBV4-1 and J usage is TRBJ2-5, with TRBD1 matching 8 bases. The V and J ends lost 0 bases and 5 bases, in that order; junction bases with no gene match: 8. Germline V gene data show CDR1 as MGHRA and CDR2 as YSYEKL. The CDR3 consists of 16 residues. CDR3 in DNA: TGCGCCAGCAGCCAAGATCAGGGGGCGACTCTGGAGACCCAGTACTTC. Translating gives CASSQDQGATLETQYF.

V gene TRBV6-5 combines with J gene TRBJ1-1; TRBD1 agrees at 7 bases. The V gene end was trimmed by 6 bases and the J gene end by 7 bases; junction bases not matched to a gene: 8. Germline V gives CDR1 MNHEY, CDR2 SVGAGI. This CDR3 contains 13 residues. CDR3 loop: CASRDRAESEAFF. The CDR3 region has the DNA TGTGCCAGCAGAGACAGGGCCGAAAGTGAAGCTTTCTTT.

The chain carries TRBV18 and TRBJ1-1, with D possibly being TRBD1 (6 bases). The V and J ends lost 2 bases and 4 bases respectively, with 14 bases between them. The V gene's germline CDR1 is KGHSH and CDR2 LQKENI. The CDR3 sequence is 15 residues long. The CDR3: CASSPGGAPSTEAFF. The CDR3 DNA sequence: TGTGCCAGCTCACCAGGGGGGGCGCCGAGCACTGAAGCTTTCTTT.

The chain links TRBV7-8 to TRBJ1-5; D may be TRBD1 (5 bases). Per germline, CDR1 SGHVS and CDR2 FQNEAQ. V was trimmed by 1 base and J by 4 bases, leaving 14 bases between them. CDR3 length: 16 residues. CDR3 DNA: TGTGCCAGCAGCTTAGGGGGAGGGGCTCGAAATCAGCCCCAGCATTTT. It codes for CASSLGGGARNQPQHF.

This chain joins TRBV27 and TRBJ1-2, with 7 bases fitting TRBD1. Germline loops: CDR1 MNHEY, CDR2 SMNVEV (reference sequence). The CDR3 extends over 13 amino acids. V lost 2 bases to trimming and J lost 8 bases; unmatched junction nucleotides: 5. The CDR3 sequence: CASSLQGGRGYTF. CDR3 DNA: TGTGCCAGCAGTTTACAAGGGGGCCGGGGCTACACCTTC.